A single sample gave rise to the 28 T cell receptor beta chains below, sequenced in a study of PD-L1 blockade in urothelial cancer. Assay used: immunoSEQ multiplex PCR; TCRdb lists only in-frame clones, some missing. Of 25,000 to 35,000 clones in the sample, approximately 89% were seen once. The starting material was PBMCs, obtained around atezolizumab (anti-PD-L1) treatment. Every receptor here comes from a man between 50 and 59 years old with urothelial cancer.

The V and J genes are TRBV18 and TRBJ1-1, with D unclear. The CDR3 runs 14 residues. The germline gives CDR1 KGHSH, CDR2 LQKENI. Trimming pared 0 bases from V and 5 bases from J, leaving 10 bases between. CDR3: CASSPPTQWTEAFF. The CDR3 bases are TGTGCCAGCTCACCACCCACCCAGTGGACTGAAGCTTTCTTT. Based on the CDR3 plus reference TRBV18 and TRBJ1-1, the full variable domain is NAGVMQNPRHLVRRRGQEARLRCSPMKGHSHVYWYRQLPEEGLKFMVYLQKENIIDESGMPKERFSAEFPKEGPSILRIQQVVRGDSAAYFCASSPPTQWTEAFFGQGTRLTVV.

The chain uses TRBV5-4 and TRBJ2-1; 14 positions match TRBD2. From germline, CDR1 is SGHNT and CDR2 YYREEE (reference sequence). V dropped 4 bases and J dropped 5; count of bases not matched to a gene: 8. This CDR3 comprises 17 residues. The CDR3 DNA is TGTGCCAGCAGCCCTGGGACTAGCGGGGGATTTGACAATGAGCAGTTCTTC. Protein product: CASSPGTSGGFDNEQFF. The variable domain in full, with the rest retrieved from reference TRBV5-4 and TRBJ2-1, is ETGVTQSPTHLIKTRGQQVTLRCSSQSGHNTVSWYQQALGQGPQFIFQYYREEENGRGNFPPRFSGLQFPNYSSELNVNALELDDSALYLCASSPGTSGGFDNEQFFGPGTRLTVL.

This rearrangement joins TRBV5-6 to TRBJ2-5; 7 bases match TRBD2. V dropped 1 base and J dropped 5; count of bases not matched to a gene: 11. Germline CDR1 and CDR2: SGHDT and YYEEEE. The CDR3 consists of 16 residues. In DNA form, the CDR3 reads TGTGCCAGCAGCTTGCCCAGCGGGGTCAGAGGGGAGACCCAGTACTTC. This codes for CASSLPSGVRGETQYF. The whole variable domain, filled in from reference TRBV5-6 and TRBJ2-5, reads DAGVTQSPTHLIKTRGQQVTLRCSPKSGHDTVSWYQQALGQGPQFIFQYYEEEERQRGNFPDRFSGHQFPNYSSELNVNALLLGDSALYLCASSLPSGVRGETQYFGPGTRLLVL.

The rearrangement uses TRBV28 and TRBJ1-5; no definite D call. CDR1 MDHEN and CDR2 SYDVKM come from the germline V gene. CDR3 length: 18 amino acids. The V end was cut by 2 bases, the J end by 0 bases, with 17 bases between. The CDR3 loop reads CASSLPPRGGSSNQPQHF. The CDR3 nucleotides are TGTGCCAGCAGTTTACCCCCACGGGGAGGGAGTAGCAATCAGCCCCAGCATTTT.

V and J are TRBV29-1 and TRBJ1-4, with 10 bases that match TRBD1. This CDR3 has 14 amino acids. CDR1 and CDR2 from the germline V gene are SQVTM and ANQGSEA. Germline trimming cut 6 bases from V and 6 bases from J; bases unmatched to any gene: 7. As DNA, the CDR3 is TGCAGCGTCGAATCGGGACAGGGGTATGAAAAACTGTTTTTT. Protein product: CSVESGQGYEKLFF.

V is TRBV6-5 and J is TRBJ1-1; D remains unclear. Germline-derived CDR1 and CDR2 are MNHEY and SVGAGI. Trimming pared 4 bases from V and 3 bases from J, leaving 3 bases between. This CDR3 comprises 11 residues. The CDR3 spells CASSWHTEAFF. The CDR3 DNA reads as TGTGCCAGCAGTTGGCACACTGAAGCTTTCTTT.

The chain couples TRBV19 to TRBJ2-2, with TRBD2 matching 10 bases. Germline CDR1 is LNHDA and CDR2 is SQIVND (reference sequence). Trimming cost V 4 bases and J 0 bases; bases outside gene matches: 14. This CDR3 is built from 20 residues. CDR3 DNA sequence: TGTGCCAGTAGTACAAGAGGACTAGCGGCCCCGGCGGCGAACACCGGGGAGCTGTTTTTT. Protein sequence: CASSTRGLAAPAANTGELFF.

This clone was found a few times. The rearrangement uses TRBV5-6 and TRBJ1-5, with 7 nucleotides matching TRBD1. The V and J ends lost 4 bases and 7 bases, in that order; junction bases with no gene match: 11. Germline loops: CDR1 SGHDT, CDR2 YYEEEE. CDR3 length: 15 amino acids. The CDR3 spells CASSQTGAGGQPQHF. The DNA of the CDR3 is TGTGCCAGCAGCCAAACAGGGGCGGGGGGACAGCCCCAGCATTTT.

The V call is TRBV19, the J call TRBJ2-7; tentatively, D is TRBD1 (5 bases). Germline-derived CDR1 and CDR2 are LNHDA and SQIVND (reference sequence). This CDR3 has 14 amino acids. V was shortened by 3 bases and J by 6 bases, with 15 bases between the two germline ends. The CDR3 DNA reads as TGTGCCAGTAGTATCGTCCAGGGTACCGCCGAGCAGTACTTC. This translates into CASSIVQGTAEQYF.

The V and J genes are TRBV6-5 and TRBJ2-1; D call uncertain. The germline V gene encodes CDR1 MNHEY and CDR2 SVGAGI. V lost 10 bases and J lost 1, with 5 bases in between. The CDR3 length is 11 residues. The DNA for the CDR3 is TGTGCCACCTCGTCCTACAATGAGCAGTTCTTC. It specifies CATSSYNEQFF.

This clone occurred once. The CDR3 region has the DNA TGTGCCAGCAGTTCGATCCCCGGACAGGACCTGTTTTTT. Translating gives CASSSIPGQDLFF. The chain couples TRBV6-5 to TRBJ1-4; 7 bases fit TRBD1. CDR1 and CDR2 from the germline V gene are MNHEY and SVGAGI. V lost 4 bases and J lost 14; bases outside the gene matches: 10. The CDR3 has 13 amino acids.

V is TRBV10-3 and J is TRBJ1-3, with a weak D call TRBD1 (6 bases). The germline gives CDR1 ENHRY, CDR2 SYGVKD. V lost 6 bases and J lost 0, with 6 bases in between. The CDR3 is 13 amino acids. The DNA of the CDR3 is TGTGCCATCAGGGACAGCTCTGGAAACACCATATATTTT. Protein product: CAIRDSSGNTIYF.

By share, this clone counts as medium-sized. The chain uses TRBV16 and TRBJ2-7, with TRBD1 matching over 7 bases. Germline loops: CDR1 KGHSY, CDR2 FQNENV. J lost 0 bases, V lost 4 bases, and 3 bases had no gene match. The CDR3 contains 14 residues. The CDR3 spells CASSLQGTSYEQYF. CDR3 coding DNA: TGTGCCAGCAGCCTACAGGGGACCTCCTACGAGCAGTACTTC.

The CDR3 is CASSKRRGGDFSDEQYF. CDR3 coding DNA: TGCGCCAGCAGCAAGCGGAGAGGGGGCGATTTTTCCGACGAGCAGTACTTC. The chain uses TRBV5-1 and TRBJ2-7; 7 bases line up with TRBD1. Looked up from germline, CDR1 is SGHRS and CDR2 is YFSETQ. V lost 4 bases and J lost 5; bases outside the gene matches: 18. The CDR3 contains 17 residues. Variable domain in full (rest from reference TRBV5-1 and TRBJ2-7): KAGVTQTPRYLIKTRGQQVTLSCSPISGHRSVSWYQQTPGQGLQFLFEYFSETQRNKGNFPGRFSGRQFSNSRSEMNVSTLELGDSALYLCASSKRRGGDFSDEQYFGPGTRLTVT.

This clone appeared a single time. This sequence joins TRBV6-1 and TRBJ1-3, with D perhaps TRBD1 (6 bases). The CDR3 is 17 residues long. The germline V gene has CDR1 MNHNS and CDR2 SASEGT. The ends were cut back, 0 bases at V and 4 bases at J, with 16 bases in the middle. The CDR3 region is CASSEAQDSNKGNTIYF. The CDR3, as DNA: TGTGCCAGCAGTGAAGCGCAGGACAGCAACAAGGGAAACACCATATATTTT.

The rearrangement joins TRBV5-5 to TRBJ1-2; 11 bases map to TRBD1. This CDR3 region has 15 residues. Germline V lookup: CDR1 SGHKS, CDR2 YYEKEE (reference sequence). After removal of 4 bases from V and 8 bases from J, the junction contained 10 bases not matched to a gene. The CDR3: CASSPAGQGVAGYTF. As DNA, the CDR3 is TGTGCCAGCAGCCCGGCGGGACAGGGGGTTGCAGGCTACACCTTC. The full variable domain, completed using reference TRBV5-5 and TRBJ1-2, is DAGVTQSPTHLIKTRGQQVTLRCSPISGHKSVSWYQQVLGQGPQFIFQYYEKEERGRGNFPDRFSARQFPNYSSELNVNALLLGDSALYLCASSPAGQGVAGYTFGSGTRLTVV.

V and J are TRBV19 and TRBJ2-1; TRBD2 aligns across 9 bases. The CDR3 sequence is 16 residues long. Germline V gives CDR1 LNHDA, CDR2 SQIVND (reference sequence). The V segment lost 6 bases and the J segment 6 bases; nucleotides outside the gene matches: 12. The CDR3 loop reads CASRHTRSGGFNEQFF. In DNA, the CDR3 is TGTGCCAGTAGGCATACCCGTAGCGGGGGTTTCAATGAGCAGTTCTTC.

The chain carries TRBV6-6 and TRBJ1-1; D perhaps matches TRBD1 (6 bases). This CDR3 region has 15 residues. Trimming left V 6 bases short and J 0 bases short, with 14 bases between. Per the germline V gene, CDR1 is MNHNY and CDR2 is SVGAGI (reference sequence). The CDR3 protein is CASSEPGHLNTEAFF. The CDR3 region has the DNA TGTGCCAGCAGCGAACCGGGACACCTGAACACTGAAGCTTTCTTT.

This CDR3 reads CASSLLGQGSHGYTF. CDR3 DNA: TGTGCCAGCAGTTTATTGGGACAGGGAAGTCATGGCTACACCTTC. The rearrangement joins TRBV27 to TRBJ1-2, with TRBD1 identical over 9 bases. V trimming: 1 base; J trimming: 6 bases; junction bases outside the gene matches: 6. This CDR3 comprises 15 residues. Per the germline V gene, CDR1 is MNHEY and CDR2 is SMNVEV (reference sequence).

The rearrangement links TRBV5-4 to TRBJ2-7; 13 bases fit TRBD2. The CDR3 has 14 residues. CDR1 SGHNT and CDR2 YYREEE come from the germline V gene (reference sequence). V lost 4 bases and J lost 6; bases outside the gene matches: 4. Here the CDR3 reads CASSPLAGGPEQYF. As DNA, the CDR3 is TGTGCCAGCAGCCCACTAGCGGGGGGGCCCGAGCAGTACTTC.

V usage is TRBV7-9 and J usage is TRBJ2-1, with 10 bases lining up with TRBD2. In germline, CDR1 is SEHNR, CDR2 FQNEAQ (reference sequence). The CDR3 covers 18 residues. The ends lost 3 bases at V and 5 bases at J; junction bases unmatched: 13. The CDR3 bases are TGTGCCAGCAGCTTGTCGCGCCTTCTAGCGGGAGTTAACAATGAGCAGTTCTTC. This encodes CASSLSRLLAGVNNEQFF.

This clone came up once. V and J are TRBV29-1 and TRBJ2-1; 9 bases agree with TRBD1. The V and J ends lost 7 bases and 2 bases, in that order; junction bases with no gene match: 6. The CDR3 has 14 residues. From germline, CDR1 is SQVTM and CDR2 ANQGSEA. The CDR3 DNA sequence: TGCAGCGCCCTCGGACAGGGGACCTACAATGAGCAGTTCTTC. Amino acids: CSALGQGTYNEQFF.

V and J are TRBV10-3 and TRBJ2-7, with TRBD1 identical over 8 bases. Germline assignment: CDR1 ENHRY and CDR2 SYGVKD. With V trimmed by 11 bases and J by 3 bases, 6 bases remained unmatched. The CDR3 length is 12 residues. The CDR3 nucleotides are TGTGCCGCAGGGACAGGAAACTACGAGCAGTACTTC. Its protein product is CAAGTGNYEQYF.

V gene TRBV20-1 combines with J gene TRBJ1-2; TRBD1 aligns across 8 bases. J lost 9 bases, V lost 7 bases, and 7 bases had no gene match. Germline CDR1 and CDR2: DFQATT and SNEGSKA (reference sequence). The CDR3 is 11 amino acids. Here the CDR3 DNA reads TGCAGTGTTACACAGGGGGTGAGCTACACCTTC. The encoded protein is CSVTQGVSYTF.

There are a few counts of this clone. V is TRBV27 and J is TRBJ2-1; maybe TRBD1 (5 bases). V lost 1 base and J lost 6, with 16 bases in between. Germline CDR1 reads MNHEY; CDR2 reads SMNVEV (reference sequence). The CDR3 totals 16 residues. CDR3 in DNA: TGTGCCAGCAGTTTATGGAGTAGCTTTGGGGCCAATGAGCAGTTCTTC. Its protein product is CASSLWSSFGANEQFF.

This clone was seen a single time. The chain recombines TRBV27 with TRBJ1-3; D perhaps matches TRBD1 (6 bases). CDR1 is MNHEY and CDR2 is SMNVEV in the germline V gene (reference sequence). CDR3 length equals 15 residues. V lost 5 bases and J 5 bases, leaving 16 bases between the germline ends. This CDR3 is CASSALAGGRNTIYF. The CDR3, as DNA: TGTGCCAGCAGTGCCTTGGCGGGGGGCCGAAACACCATATATTTT.

The rearrangement uses TRBV5-6 and TRBJ1-5; 10 bases fit TRBD1. CDR1 is SGHDT, CDR2 YYEEEE, per germline. The CDR3 has 16 residues. Trimming at V came to 4 bases and at J to 4 bases, leaving 8 bases not matched to a gene. CDR3 in DNA: TGTGCCAGCAGCCCCCGACAGGGGGCGAATAATCAGCCCCAGCATTTT. Translation: CASSPRQGANNQPQHF.

The V gene is TRBV15, the J gene TRBJ2-4; possible D gene TRBD2, 7 bases. The V and J ends lost 4 bases and 3 bases respectively, with 10 bases between them. Germline CDR1 reads LNHNV; CDR2 reads YYDKDF (reference sequence). CDR3 length: 14 residues. The CDR3 loop is CATSKGGGKNIQYF. CDR3 coding DNA: TGTGCCACCAGCAAGGGGGGGGGCAAAAACATTCAGTACTTC.